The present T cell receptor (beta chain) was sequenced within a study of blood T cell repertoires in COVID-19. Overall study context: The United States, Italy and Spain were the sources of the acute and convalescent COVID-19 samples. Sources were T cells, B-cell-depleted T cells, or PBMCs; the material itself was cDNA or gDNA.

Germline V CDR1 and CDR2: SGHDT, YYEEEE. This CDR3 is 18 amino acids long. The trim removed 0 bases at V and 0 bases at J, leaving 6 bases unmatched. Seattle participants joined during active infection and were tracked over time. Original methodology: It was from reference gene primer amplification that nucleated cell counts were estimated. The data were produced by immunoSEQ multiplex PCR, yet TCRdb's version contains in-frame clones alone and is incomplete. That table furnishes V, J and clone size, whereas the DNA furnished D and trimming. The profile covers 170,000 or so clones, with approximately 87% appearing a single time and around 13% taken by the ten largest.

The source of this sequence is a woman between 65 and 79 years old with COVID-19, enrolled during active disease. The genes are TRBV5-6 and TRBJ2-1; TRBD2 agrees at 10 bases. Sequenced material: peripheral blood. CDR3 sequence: CASSLGLAGGYSYNEQFF. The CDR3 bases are TGTGCCAGCAGCTTGGGTTTAGCGGGAGGTTACTCCTACAATGAGCAGTTCTTC.